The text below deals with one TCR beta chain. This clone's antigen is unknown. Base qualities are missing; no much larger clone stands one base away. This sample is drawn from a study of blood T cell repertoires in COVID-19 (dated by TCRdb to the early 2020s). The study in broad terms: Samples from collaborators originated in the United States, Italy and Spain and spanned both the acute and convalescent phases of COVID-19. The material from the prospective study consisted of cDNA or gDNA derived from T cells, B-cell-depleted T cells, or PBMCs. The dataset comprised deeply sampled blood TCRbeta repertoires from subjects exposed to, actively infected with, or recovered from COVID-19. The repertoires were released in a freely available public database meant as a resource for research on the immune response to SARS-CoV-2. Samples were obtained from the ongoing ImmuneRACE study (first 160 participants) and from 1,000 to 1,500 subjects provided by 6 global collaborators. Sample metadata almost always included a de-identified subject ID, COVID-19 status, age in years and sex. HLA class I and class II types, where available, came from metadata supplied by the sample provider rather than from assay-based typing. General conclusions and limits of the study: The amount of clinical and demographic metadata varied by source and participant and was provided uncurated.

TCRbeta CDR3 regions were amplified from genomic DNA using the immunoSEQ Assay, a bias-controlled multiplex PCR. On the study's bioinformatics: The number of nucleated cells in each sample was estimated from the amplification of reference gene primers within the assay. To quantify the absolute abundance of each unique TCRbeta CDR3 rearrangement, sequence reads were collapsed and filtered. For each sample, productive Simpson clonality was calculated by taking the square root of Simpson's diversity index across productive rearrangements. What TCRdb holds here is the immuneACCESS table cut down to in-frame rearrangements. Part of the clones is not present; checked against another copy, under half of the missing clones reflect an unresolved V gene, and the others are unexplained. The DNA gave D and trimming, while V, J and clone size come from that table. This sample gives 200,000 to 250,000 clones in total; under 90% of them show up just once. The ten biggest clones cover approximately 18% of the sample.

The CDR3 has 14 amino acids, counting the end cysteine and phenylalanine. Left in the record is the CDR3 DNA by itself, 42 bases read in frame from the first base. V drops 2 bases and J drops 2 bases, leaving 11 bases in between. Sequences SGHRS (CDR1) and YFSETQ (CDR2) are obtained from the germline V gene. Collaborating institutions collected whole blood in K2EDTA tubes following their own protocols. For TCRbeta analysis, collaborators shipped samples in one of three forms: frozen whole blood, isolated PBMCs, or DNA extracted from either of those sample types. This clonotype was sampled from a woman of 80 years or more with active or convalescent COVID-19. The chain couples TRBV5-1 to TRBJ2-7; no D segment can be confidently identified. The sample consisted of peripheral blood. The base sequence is TGCGCCAGCAGCTTCTATGGTCTCACCTACGAGCAGTACTTC. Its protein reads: CASSFYGLTYEQYF. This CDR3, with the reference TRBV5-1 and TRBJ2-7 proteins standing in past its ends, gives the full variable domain KAGVTQTPRYLIKTRGQQVTLSCSPISGHRSVSWYQQTPGQGLQFLFEYFSETQRNKGNFPGRFSGRQFSNSRSEMNVSTLELGDSALYLCASSFYGLTYEQYFGPGTRLTVT.